Given below is one T cell receptor (beta chain) in context. The data were taken from a study of T-cell reconstitution after alpha-beta-depleted transplantation in children. A TCRbeta library incorporating unique molecular identifiers was prepared. TCRdb fed the PCR reads into MiXCR, producing one record per CDR3 protein. The data show around 380,000 distinct CDR3 sequences, with roughly 10% seen just once and 4.5% to 7% held by the top ten. Sequenced here: PBMCs from the stem cell graft donor, sampled from the stem cell graft. This TCR came from a human donor who donated a stem cell graft to a child with acute myeloid leukemia.

CDR3 sequence reads: CASSQSGFGGAKKRGYEQYV. The CDR3 coding sequence is TGCGCCAGCAGTCAATCGGGCTTCGGGGGGGCGAAGAAGAGGGGCTACGAGCAGTACGTC. The chain has TRBV23-1 and TRBJ2-7, with 8 bases aligning to TRBD2. TRBV23-1 belongs to the ORF category, with a function that is uncertain. The CDR3 spans 20 residues. V trimming: 0 bases; J trimming: 3 bases; junction bases outside the gene matches: 19.